This entry lists 29 T cell receptor beta chains sequenced from one sample in a study of CD8+ T cells in alopecia areata. Following RNA extraction, reverse transcription yielded cDNA that acted as the sequencing template. Method: immunoSEQ multiplex PCR; TCRdb's copy keeps in-frame clones and lacks some. The table lists fewer than 150,000 clones, 50% to 75% of them singletons. Sample treatment: oral pan-JAK inhibitor, 5-10 mg twice daily. Sequenced material: CD8+ T cells sorted from blood, taken at week 4, from a patient treated with tofacitinib. Source of these receptors: a human donor with alopecia areata.

The rearrangement links TRBV27 to TRBJ2-1; TRBD1 matches at 7 bases. Germline V CDR1 and CDR2: MNHEY, SMNVEV (reference sequence). The trim removed 6 bases at V and 8 bases at J, leaving 25 bases unmatched. This CDR3 spans 19 amino acids. CDR3 coding DNA: TGTGCCAGCAGCCTCCGACCCCATCCCCGCGAGGGGGCCTTGGATGAGCAGTTCTTC. This gives the protein CASSLRPHPREGALDEQFF.

The chain uses TRBV30 and TRBJ1-1, with a weak D call TRBD1 (6 bases). CDR1 is GTSNPN and CDR2 is SVGIG in the germline V gene (reference sequence). The CDR3 is made up of 11 amino acids. V was trimmed by 4 bases and J by 10 bases, leaving 13 bases between them. CDR3 in amino acids: CAWIKGDGAFF. The CDR3 region has the DNA TGTGCCTGGATAAAGGGGGACGGAGCTTTCTTT.

The chain links TRBV29-1 to TRBJ2-7; either TRBD1 or TRBD2 may fit D (5 bases each). V was shortened by 4 bases and J by 0 bases, with 19 bases between the two germline ends. The germline V gene has CDR1 SQVTM and CDR2 ANQGSEA. There are 16 residues in the CDR3. The DNA of the CDR3 is TGCAGCGTTGTCGGAGGAGACAGACCCAGCTCCTACGAGCAGTACTTC. It encodes CSVVGGDRPSSYEQYF.

The J gene is TRBJ2-6, the V gene TRBV30, with unresolved D. V lost 2 bases and J 2 bases, leaving 7 bases between the germline ends. Germline V gene sequence: CDR1 GTSNPN, CDR2 SVGIG (reference sequence). The CDR3 is made up of 14 amino acids. CDR3 loop: CAWSPPAGANVLTF. The CDR3 DNA reads TGTGCCTGGAGTCCCCCCGCTGGGGCCAACGTCCTGACTTTC.

This rearrangement joins TRBV30 to TRBJ1-6; tentatively, D is TRBD1 (5 bases). The CDR3 extends over 13 amino acids. V shed 4 bases and J shed 11 bases, with 15 bases lying between them. CDR1 is GTSNPN and CDR2 is SVGIG in the germline V gene (reference sequence). CDR3 sequence: CAWNTGDSTPLHF. The CDR3 DNA sequence: TGTGCCTGGAATACCGGGGACTCGACACCCCTCCACTTT.

V usage is TRBV30 and J usage is TRBJ2-7; D remains unclear. The germline V and J ends were trimmed by 3 bases and 6 bases, with 12 bases remaining between them. This CDR3 contains 12 residues. Per germline, CDR1 GTSNPN and CDR2 SVGIG (reference sequence). CDR3 sequence: CAWSPAIREQYF. In DNA form, the CDR3 reads TGTGCCTGGAGCCCAGCTATCCGCGAGCAGTACTTC. Combining the CDR3 with reference TRBV30 and TRBJ2-7 gives the whole variable domain SQTIHQWPATLVQPVGSPLSLECTVEGTSNPNLYWYRQAAGRGLQLLFYSVGIGQISSEVPQNLSASRPQDRQFILSSKKLLLSDSGFYLCAWSPAIREQYFGPGTRLTVT.

The chain combines TRBV7-6 with TRBJ2-1; no definite D call. The CDR3 runs to 14 residues. Trimming removed 1 base at V and 8 bases at J, with 12 bases between. The V gene's germline CDR1 is SGHVS and CDR2 FNYEAQ. Here the CDR3 reads CASSLVPHGDEQFF. CDR3 DNA: TGTGCCAGCAGCTTAGTGCCGCATGGGGATGAGCAGTTCTTC. The variable domain in full, with the rest retrieved from reference TRBV7-6 and TRBJ2-1, is GAGVSQSPRYKVTKRGQDVALRCDPISGHVSLYWYRQALGQGPEFLTYFNYEAQQDKSGLPNDRFSAERPEGSISTLTIQRTEQRDSAMYRCASSLVPHGDEQFFGPGTRLTVL.

The rearrangement links TRBV5-6 to TRBJ2-4, with TRBD1 matching over 9 bases. Germline assignment: CDR1 SGHDT and CDR2 YYEEEE. V was clipped by 0 bases and J by 7 bases; unmatched bases: 8. CDR3 size: 16 residues. In DNA form, the CDR3 reads TGTGCCAGCAGCTTGGGGGCCGGGACAGGGAAGAACATTCAGTACTTC. It yields the protein CASSLGAGTGKNIQYF.

The chain employs TRBV5-1 and TRBJ2-3, with 12 positions matching TRBD2. Per the germline V gene, CDR1 is SGHRS and CDR2 is YFSETQ. The CDR3 runs 16 residues. The J segment lost 2 bases and the V segment lost 4 bases, leaving 5 bases of the junction unmatched. The CDR3 protein is CASSLGLAGFTDTQYF. The CDR3, as DNA: TGCGCCAGCAGCCTCGGACTAGCGGGGTTCACAGATACGCAGTATTTT.

This rearrangement joins TRBV29-1 to TRBJ2-3; D tentatively fits TRBD1 or TRBD2 (6 bases each). Germline V gives CDR1 SQVTM, CDR2 ANQGSEA. V was trimmed by 5 bases and J by 2 bases, leaving 11 bases between them. The CDR3 sequence is 13 residues long. The DNA for the CDR3 is TGCAGCGTTAGGGGGGCCCACACAGATACGCAGTATTTT. It yields the protein CSVRGAHTDTQYF.

The V call is TRBV5-1, the J call TRBJ2-1; the D gene is possibly TRBD1 (5 bases). Germline lookup yields CDR1 SGHRS and CDR2 YFSETQ. V lost 4 bases, J lost 5 bases, and 13 bases lay in between. The CDR3 is 14 amino acids. The CDR3 loop is CASSTDPTDNEQFF. In DNA, the CDR3 is TGCGCCAGCAGCACCGACCCGACAGACAATGAGCAGTTCTTC. The full variable domain, with the rest looked up from reference TRBV5-1 and TRBJ2-1, is KAGVTQTPRYLIKTRGQQVTLSCSPISGHRSVSWYQQTPGQGLQFLFEYFSETQRNKGNFPGRFSGRQFSNSRSEMNVSTLELGDSALYLCASSTDPTDNEQFFGPGTRLTVL.

The chain carries TRBV28 and TRBJ2-2, with D perhaps matching TRBD1 or TRBD2 (5 bases each). This CDR3 is built from 14 residues. V was clipped by 5 bases and J by 3 bases, with 10 bases between them. Germline loops: CDR1 MDHEN, CDR2 SYDVKM. CDR3 region: CASSGGRDTGELFF. CDR3 DNA: TGTGCCAGCAGTGGGGGTAGGGACACCGGGGAGCTGTTTTTT.

The V and J genes are TRBV14 and TRBJ2-1, with D tentatively TRBD2 (5 bases). The germline V gene encodes CDR1 SGHDN and CDR2 FVKESK. This CDR3 contains 15 residues. Trimming left V 4 bases short and J 6 bases short, with 16 bases between. CDR3: CASSPLDGLTNEQFF. In DNA, the CDR3 is TGTGCCAGCAGCCCCCTGGACGGACTGACCAATGAGCAGTTCTTC.

This clone was counted a few times. The J gene is TRBJ2-7, the V gene TRBV15; no reliable D call. Germline values: CDR1 LNHNV, CDR2 YYDKDF (reference sequence). Trimming pared 1 base from V and 0 bases from J, leaving 16 bases between. The CDR3 length is 17 residues. The CDR3 nucleotides read TGTGCCACCAGCAGAGGTCTAGTGCAGGAGATCTCCTACGAGCAGTACTTC. Amino acids: CATSRGLVQEISYEQYF. Full variable domain (missing parts from reference TRBV15 and TRBJ2-7): DAMVIQNPRYQVTQFGKPVTLSCSQTLNHNVMYWYQQKSSQAPKLLFHYYDKDFNNEADTPDNFQSRRPNTSFCFLDIRSPGLGDTAMYLCATSRGLVQEISYEQYFGPGTRLTVT.

The chain carries TRBV7-9 and TRBJ2-7, with a possible D match to TRBD2 (5 bases). Germline V lookup: CDR1 SEHNR, CDR2 FQNEAQ (reference sequence). There are 14 residues in the CDR3. The germline V and J ends were trimmed by 5 bases and 2 bases, with 13 bases remaining between them. The CDR3, as DNA: TGTGCCAGCAGCCCTGGACTGGCTCCCTACGAGCAGTACTTC. It codes for CASSPGLAPYEQYF. Full variable domain (remainder filled in from reference TRBV7-9 and TRBJ2-7): DTGVSQNPRHKITKRGQNVTFRCDPISEHNRLYWYRQTLGQGPEFLTYFQNEAQLEKSRLLSDRFSAERPKGSFSTLEIQRTEQGDSAMYLCASSPGLAPYEQYFGPGTRLTVT.

This chain connects TRBV18 to TRBJ2-7, with no clear D. The germline V gene has CDR1 KGHSH and CDR2 LQKENI. The CDR3 contains 15 residues. Trimming took off 4 bases at V and 2 bases at J, with 15 bases between the two ends. CDR3 amino acids: CASSLTMWEPYEQYF. CDR3 in DNA: TGTGCCAGCTCACTCACTATGTGGGAACCCTACGAGCAGTACTTC.

The V gene is TRBV7-8, the J gene TRBJ1-3; D gene unclear. Trimming shortened V by 1 base and J by 0 bases, and 10 bases separated the two germline ends. CDR3 length equals 16 residues. Germline V CDR1 and CDR2: SGHVS, FQNEAQ. The CDR3, as DNA: TGTGCCAGCAGCTTAGTTGTCACCGCCTCTGGAAACACCATATATTTT. It translates to CASSLVVTASGNTIYF.

The chain links TRBV29-1 to TRBJ1-5; 7 nucleotides agree with TRBD1. Trimming removed 7 bases from V and 5 bases from J; junction bases left unmatched: 8. Germline V lookup: CDR1 SQVTM, CDR2 ANQGSEA. This CDR3 has 13 residues. CDR3 DNA sequence: TGCAGCGCCTTTACAGGGGAGGATCAGCCCCAGCATTTT. It encodes CSAFTGEDQPQHF.

Comments on this clone: Other nucleotide sequences from this sample produce the same CDR3. The chain uses TRBV5-6 and TRBJ1-5; D perhaps matches TRBD1 (5 bases). The V end lost 3 bases, the J end lost 6 bases, and 7 bases lay between the germline ends. This CDR3 spans 12 amino acids. Germline values: CDR1 SGHDT, CDR2 YYEEEE. The CDR3 coding sequence is TGTGCCAGCAGCTCCGGGGGTCAGCCCCAGCATTTT. Translating it yields CASSSGGQPQHF. The full variable domain, with the rest looked up from reference TRBV5-6 and TRBJ1-5, is DAGVTQSPTHLIKTRGQQVTLRCSPKSGHDTVSWYQQALGQGPQFIFQYYEEEERQRGNFPDRFSGHQFPNYSSELNVNALLLGDSALYLCASSSGGQPQHFGDGTRLSIL.

V usage is TRBV19 and J usage is TRBJ1-3; D ambiguous. Germline CDR1 is LNHDA and CDR2 is SQIVND (reference sequence). Trimming took off 9 bases at V and 3 bases at J, with 15 bases between the two ends. The CDR3 covers 14 residues. The CDR3 sequence: CASEAGARGNTIYF. The CDR3 DNA follows: TGTGCCAGCGAGGCGGGAGCTCGTGGAAACACCATATATTTT.

This clone has a handful of counts. J is TRBJ2-1 and V is TRBV30; 7 bases are shared with TRBD2. Germline CDR1 is GTSNPN and CDR2 is SVGIG (reference sequence). The CDR3 sequence is 12 residues long. The J segment lost 5 bases and the V segment lost 3 bases, leaving 1 base of the junction unmatched. The CDR3 here is CAWSRGDNEQFF. CDR3 nucleotide sequence: TGTGCCTGGAGCCGGGGGGACAATGAGCAGTTCTTC.

CDR3 in amino acids: CASSPGQGYIGEQFF. Here the CDR3 DNA reads TGTGCCAGCAGCCCGGGACAGGGGTACATAGGTGAGCAGTTCTTC. The rearrangement joins TRBV7-2 to TRBJ2-1; 10 nucleotides align to TRBD1. The V and J ends lost 5 bases and 9 bases, in that order; junction bases with no gene match: 10. Germline CDR1 SGHTA, CDR2 FQGNSA. This CDR3 contains 15 residues.

The V and J genes are TRBV9 and TRBJ2-7; 7 nucleotides align to TRBD1. The CDR3 runs to 15 residues. V trimming: 4 bases; J trimming: 3 bases; junction bases outside the gene matches: 10. Germline CDR1 is SGDLS and CDR2 is YYNGEE. CDR3 in amino acids: CASSSTGMKDYEQYF. The CDR3 nucleotides read TGTGCCAGCAGCTCGACAGGGATGAAGGACTACGAGCAGTACTTC. Combining the CDR3 with reference TRBV9 and TRBJ2-7 gives the whole variable domain DSGVTQTPKHLITATGQRVTLRCSPRSGDLSVYWYQQSLDQGLQFLIQYYNGEERAKGNILERFSAQQFPDLHSELNLSSLELGDSALYFCASSSTGMKDYEQYFGPGTRLTVT.

The gene calls are TRBV6-5 and TRBJ2-7; D is undetermined. The CDR3 spans 11 residues. Germline V gene lookup returns CDR1 MNHEY and CDR2 SVGAGI. Deletions cut 7 bases from V and 3 bases from J, with 7 bases between. CDR3 bases: TGTGCCAGCACCTTCGGCTACGAGCAGTACTTC. This gives the protein CASTFGYEQYF.

Written as DNA, the CDR3 is TGTGCCAGCAGCCCTGTTGGGTTAACTTCACCCCTCCACTTT. It codes for CASSPVGLTSPLHF. The genes are TRBV7-9 and TRBJ1-6; D is unclear. The germline V gene has CDR1 SEHNR and CDR2 FQNEAQ (reference sequence). V was shortened by 5 bases and J by 9 bases, with 14 bases between the two germline ends. CDR3 length: 14 amino acids.

The CDR3 sequence is CAWRAPANYGYTF. The DNA for the CDR3 is TGTGCCTGGAGGGCACCAGCTAACTATGGCTACACCTTC. This sequence joins TRBV30 and TRBJ1-2; no clear D. In germline, CDR1 is GTSNPN, CDR2 SVGIG (reference sequence). The CDR3 spans 13 residues. Between the trimmed V and J ends, which lost 3 bases and 0 bases, there was a span of 8 bases.

The chain recombines TRBV7-9 with TRBJ2-1, with no clear D. V shed 3 bases and J shed 8 bases, with 11 bases lying between them. Germline V gene lookup returns CDR1 SEHNR and CDR2 FQNEAQ (reference sequence). The CDR3 extends over 13 amino acids. In DNA, the CDR3 is TGTGCCAGCAGCTTGGAACAACACCATGAGCAGTTCTTC. Translation: CASSLEQHHEQFF.

This clone was picked up a small number of times. The chain links TRBV18 to TRBJ2-6; D unclear. The ends were cut back, 3 bases at V and 0 bases at J, with 15 bases in the middle. This CDR3 comprises 18 residues. Germline values: CDR1 KGHSH, CDR2 LQKENI. The CDR3 DNA reads as TGTGCCAGCTCACCCCTTACCCCCCCGTCCTCTGGGGCCAACGTCCTGACTTTC. Amino acids: CASSPLTPPSSGANVLTF.

The chain recombines TRBV29-1 with TRBJ2-3, with D perhaps matching TRBD2 (5 bases). This CDR3 region has 15 residues. The germline V gene has CDR1 SQVTM and CDR2 ANQGSEA. V lost 7 bases and J lost 0, with 17 bases in between. CDR3 bases: TGCAGCGCCGAGGAAGGGAGCTCTAGCACAGATACGCAGTATTTT. Protein: CSAEEGSSSTDTQYF.